This entry lists 21 T cell receptor beta chains sequenced from one sample in a study of early T cells in non-severe SARS-CoV-2 infection. TCRdb redid the calling of the 5' RACE reads with MiXCR, one entry per CDR3 protein. The table shows around 84,000 distinct CDR3 sequences, with roughly an eighth occurring only once. The sample was whole blood. The source of these receptors is an adult who was a healthcare worker with PCR-confirmed SARS-CoV-2 infection or an uninfected control (not recorded which).

This sequence joins TRBV10-1 and TRBJ2-7, with D possibly being TRBD1 (6 bases). V dropped 4 bases and J dropped 5 bases, with 12 bases sitting between them. Germline-derived CDR1 and CDR2 are WNHNN and SYGVQD (reference sequence). This CDR3 has 13 residues. The CDR3 DNA sequence: TGCGCCAGCAGTGGCACAGGGTTGGACGAGCAGTACTTC. Translated, it gives CASSGTGLDEQYF.

As regards this clonotype: It is likely a read error, because the conserved phenylalanine at the end of the CDR3 is missing. The V gene is TRBV20-1, the J gene TRBJ2-1, with 11 bases aligning to TRBD2. This CDR3 is built from 16 residues. Germline V gene lookup returns CDR1 DFQATT and CDR2 SNEGSKA (reference sequence). V lost 3 bases, J lost 4 bases, and 8 bases stayed unmatched. The CDR3 reads CSARGGLAGGYNEQFL. Written as DNA, the CDR3 is TGCAGTGCTAGGGGGGGTCTAGCGGGAGGTTACAATGAGCAGTTCCTC.

This clonotype was seen a few times. The chain carries TRBV30 and TRBJ1-1; unclear D gene. V lost 4 bases, J lost 1 base, and 13 bases lay in between. Germline V lookup: CDR1 GTSNPN, CDR2 SVGIG (reference sequence). This CDR3 contains 14 residues. CDR3 nucleotides: TGTGCCTGGACTACTTGGACGGAGAACACTGAAGCTTTCTTT. Translated, it gives CAWTTWTENTEAFF.

This clonotype was observed many times. This CDR3 reads CASSPLKEDRQPLGNTEAFF. In nucleotides, the CDR3 is TGTGCCAGCTCACCACTAAAAGAGGACAGGCAACCACTGGGGAACACTGAAGCTTTCTTT. The rearrangement uses TRBV18 and TRBJ1-1; 7 bases align to TRBD1. Unmatched junction bases numbered 18, after V lost 1 base and J lost 1 base. Germline-derived CDR1 and CDR2 are KGHSH and LQKENI. The CDR3 is 20 amino acids.

This clonotype was recorded a few times. This chain links TRBV5-6 with TRBJ1-1; possibly TRBD1 for D (5 bases). Trimming took 4 bases from V and 0 from J, leaving 13 bases between them. The CDR3 runs 15 residues. CDR1 SGHDT and CDR2 YYEEEE come from the germline V gene. CDR3 residues: CASSVGAAMNTEAFF. In DNA form, the CDR3 reads TGTGCCAGCAGCGTCGGGGCAGCCATGAACACTGAAGCTTTCTTT.

There are many counts of this clonotype. A junction end diverges from the germline sequence, so it may reflect a read error. The rearrangement joins TRBV12-3 or TRBV12-4 to TRBJ2-1; 8 bases agree with TRBD2. This CDR3 has 15 residues. CDR3 sequence (DNA): TGCGCCAGCAGTTTGATGGCGGGGGGTAACAATGAGCAGTTCTTC. It specifies CASSLMAGGNNEQFF.

The chain couples TRBV13 to TRBJ1-1; D gene ambiguous. The germline CDR1 and CDR2 sequences are PRHDT and FYEKMQ (reference sequence). Trimming left V 8 bases short and J 0 bases short, with 10 bases between. CDR3 length: 13 amino acids. The CDR3 protein is CASSNRMNTEAFF. Written as DNA, the CDR3 is TGTGCCAGCTCTAACCGGATGAACACTGAAGCTTTCTTT.

The sample holds many counts of this clonotype. V gene TRBV18 combines with J gene TRBJ2-7, with TRBD1 matching over 7 bases. V lost 4 bases to trimming and J lost 5 bases; unmatched junction nucleotides: 5. Germline V lookup: CDR1 KGHSH, CDR2 LQKENI. This CDR3 has 13 amino acids. CDR3 sequence (DNA): TGTGCCAGCTCACAGAGACAGGGTAACGAGCAGTACTTC. This sequence encodes CASSQRQGNEQYF.

This clonotype was detected only a few times. The chain uses TRBV14 and TRBJ1-1, with 9 bases lining up with TRBD1. The junction had 4 bases not matched to a gene; V was cut back by 9 bases and J by 5 bases. This CDR3 is built from 12 residues. The germline V gene encodes CDR1 SGHDN and CDR2 FVKESK. CDR3 sequence reads: CASGQGRTEAFF. The CDR3 DNA reads TGTGCCAGTGGACAGGGGAGGACTGAAGCTTTCTTT.

Concerning this clonotype: Germline is not matched at one junction end, which may reflect a read error. This sequence joins TRBV2 and TRBJ2-1, with 8 bases that match TRBD2. The CDR3 has 10 residues. Germline assignment: CDR1 SNHLY and CDR2 FYNNEI. The CDR3 DNA is TGTGCCAGCAGTGATGGGACTAGTAACTTC. Its translation: CASSDGTSNF.

J is TRBJ2-3 and V is TRBV5-5, with D perhaps TRBD1 or TRBD2 (5 bases each). With 4 bases removed from V and 6 bases from J, the gap between germline ends came to 21 bases. Per the germline V gene, CDR1 is SGHKS and CDR2 is YYEKEE (reference sequence). This CDR3 spans 16 amino acids. The CDR3 here is CASSPAKSGAGDTQYF. The CDR3 DNA reads TGTGCCAGCAGCCCTGCAAAATCCGGGGCCGGGGATACGCAGTATTTT.

The chain is built from TRBV10-3 and TRBJ2-1; D may be TRBD1 or TRBD2 (5 bases each). V was shortened by 8 bases and J by 7 bases, with 15 bases between the two germline ends. Per the germline V gene, CDR1 is ENHRY and CDR2 is SYGVKD. This CDR3 is built from 13 residues. As DNA, the CDR3 is TGTGCCATCGCTACCGGGACGGGGAATGAGCAGTTCTTC. It yields the protein CAIATGTGNEQFF.

This chain connects TRBV20-1 to TRBJ1-4; a weak D match, TRBD1 (5 bases). Germline V lookup: CDR1 DFQATT, CDR2 SNEGSKA (reference sequence). Trimming shortened V by 6 bases and J by 6 bases, and 11 bases separated the two germline ends. This CDR3 has 12 amino acids. CDR3 amino acids: CSALGPDEKLFF. Here the CDR3 DNA reads TGCAGTGCCCTGGGACCTGATGAAAAACTGTTTTTT.

This clonotype appeared a single time. The genes are TRBV29-1 and TRBJ2-3; the D is unclear. The CDR3 is 13 residues long. The V gene's germline CDR1 is SQVTM and CDR2 ANQGSEA. Trimming removed 8 bases at V and 2 bases at J, with 14 bases between. CDR3 amino acids: CSSRRLYTDTQYF. The CDR3 DNA sequence: TGCAGCAGCCGGCGCTTATACACAGATACGCAGTATTTT.

The rearrangement uses TRBV6-5 and TRBJ2-3; no definite D call. The CDR3 totals 13 residues. Trimming shortened V by 2 bases and J by 5 bases, and 8 bases separated the two germline ends. Germline V gene sequence: CDR1 MNHEY, CDR2 SVGAGI. The CDR3 DNA is TGTGCCAGCAGTTACCGGCGGAGAGATACGCAGTATTTT. Its translation is CASSYRRRDTQYF.

The rearrangement links TRBV7-9 to TRBJ2-1; a weak D match, TRBD2 (5 bases). CDR1 is SEHNR and CDR2 is FQNEAQ in the germline V gene (reference sequence). There are 15 residues in the CDR3. V shed 1 base and J shed 8 bases, with 15 bases lying between them. CDR3 nucleotide sequence: TGTGCCAGCAGCTTAGTGCCGGGATGGGAATATGAGCAGTTCTTC. Protein sequence: CASSLVPGWEYEQFF.

There are many counts of this clonotype. The chain is built from TRBV6-2 or TRBV6-3 and TRBJ2-7; D is possibly TRBD1 or TRBD2 (5 bases each). Germline CDR1 and CDR2: MNHEY and SVGEGT. Trimming removed 2 bases from V and 5 bases from J, with 16 bases in between. CDR3 length equals 15 residues. CDR3 residues: CASSYAGARAHEQYF. The CDR3 bases are TGTGCCAGCAGTTACGCCGGGGCCAGGGCGCACGAGCAGTACTTC.

This clonotype has more than one count but fewer than ten. V usage is TRBV27 and J usage is TRBJ1-2; tentatively, D is TRBD1 (5 bases). The CDR3 is 12 amino acids. CDR1 is MNHEY and CDR2 is SMNVEV in the germline V gene (reference sequence). Trimming took off 3 bases at V and 9 bases at J, with 11 bases between the two ends. The CDR3 region is CASSFEGTSYTF. In DNA, the CDR3 is TGTGCCAGCAGTTTTGAGGGGACGAGCTACACCTTC.

V and J are TRBV29-1 and TRBJ2-7, with 11 bases fitting TRBD2. The CDR3 loop spans 13 amino acids. Losses at the gene ends were 7 bases for V and 0 bases for J; bases not matched to a gene: 2. Looked up from germline, CDR1 is SQVTM and CDR2 is ANQGSEA. CDR3 coding DNA: TGCAGCGCGGGGACTAGCGGCTCCTACGAGCAGTACTTC. Translation gives CSAGTSGSYEQYF.

A few counts support this clonotype. The CDR3 carries no conserved terminal phenylalanine or tryptophan, so it likely arises from a read error. This chain's CDR3 is CAISHDRGQDNEQFL. The DNA for the CDR3 is TGTGCCATCAGTCATGACAGGGGTCAGGACAATGAGCAGTTCCTC. V gene TRBV10-3 combines with J gene TRBJ2-1; 8 positions match TRBD1. The V and J ends lost 5 bases and 5 bases, in that order; junction bases with no gene match: 8. From germline, CDR1 is ENHRY and CDR2 SYGVKD. This CDR3 is built from 15 residues.

This clonotype has only a few counts. The chain couples TRBV28 to TRBJ2-1, with D possibly being TRBD1 (6 bases). The germline V gene has CDR1 MDHEN and CDR2 SYDVKM. The CDR3 extends over 14 amino acids. Trimming stripped 4 bases from V and 3 bases from J, with 10 bases between. The CDR3 reads CASSSGQFYNEQFF. In DNA, the CDR3 is TGTGCCAGCAGTTCCGGACAGTTCTACAATGAGCAGTTCTTC.